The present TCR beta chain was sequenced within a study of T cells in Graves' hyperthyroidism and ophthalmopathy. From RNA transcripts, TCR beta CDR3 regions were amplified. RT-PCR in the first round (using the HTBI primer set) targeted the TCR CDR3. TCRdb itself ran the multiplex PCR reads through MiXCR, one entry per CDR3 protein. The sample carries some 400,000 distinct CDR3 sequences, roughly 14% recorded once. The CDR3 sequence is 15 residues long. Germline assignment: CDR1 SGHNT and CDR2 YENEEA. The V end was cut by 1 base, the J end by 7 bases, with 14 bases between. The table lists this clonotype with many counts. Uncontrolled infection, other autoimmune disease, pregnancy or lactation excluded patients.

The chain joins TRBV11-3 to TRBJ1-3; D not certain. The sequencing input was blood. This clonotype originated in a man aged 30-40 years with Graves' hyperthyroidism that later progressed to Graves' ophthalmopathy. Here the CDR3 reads CASSLGVTSSNTIYF. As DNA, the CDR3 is TGTGCCAGCAGCTTAGGGGTGACGTCAAGTAACACCATATATTTT.